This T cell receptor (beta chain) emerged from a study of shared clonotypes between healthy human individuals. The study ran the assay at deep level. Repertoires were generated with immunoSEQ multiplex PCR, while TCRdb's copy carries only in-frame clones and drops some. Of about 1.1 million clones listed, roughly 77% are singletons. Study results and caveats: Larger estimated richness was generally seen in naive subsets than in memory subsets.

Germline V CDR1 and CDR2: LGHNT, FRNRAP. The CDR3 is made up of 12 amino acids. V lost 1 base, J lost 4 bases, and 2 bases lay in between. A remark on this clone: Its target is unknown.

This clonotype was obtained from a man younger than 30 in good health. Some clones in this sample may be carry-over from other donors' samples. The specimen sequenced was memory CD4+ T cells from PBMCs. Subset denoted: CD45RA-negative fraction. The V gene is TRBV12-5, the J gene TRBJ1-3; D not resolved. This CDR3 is CASGLGGNTIYF. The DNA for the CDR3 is TGTGCTAGTGGTTTGGGGGGAAACACCATATATTTT.